The 8 T cell receptor beta chains below were found in one sample sequenced in a study of regulatory T cells in long-lasting Graves disease. Documented time point: newly diagnosed GD, antithyroid drugs for less than 3 months. PBMC-derived RNA was used for the TCR library. With iRepertoire HTBI primers and Arm-PCR of CDR3 regions, TCR beta libraries were built. TCRdb analysed the multiplex PCR reads with MiXCR anew, one entry per CDR3 protein. The sample has over 200,000 distinct CDR3 sequences; approximately 16% are singletons. This material consisted of peripheral blood mononuclear cells (PBMCs), taken at new diagnosis, from a patient treated with antithyroid drugs. These receptors were collected from a female donor with Graves disease.

This clonotype was observed a handful of times. V gene TRBV10-2 combines with J gene TRBJ2-1, with 7 bases matching TRBD1. Per the germline V gene, CDR1 is WSHSY and CDR2 is SAAADI. The V segment lost 6 bases and the J segment 8 bases; nucleotides outside the gene matches: 13. The CDR3 loop spans 15 amino acids. As DNA, the CDR3 is TGCGCCAGCAGGACGGACAGGAGGAATAGGGATGAGCAGTTCTTC. It translates to CASRTDRRNRDEQFF.

This clonotype has ten or more counts. The chain is built from TRBV29-1 and TRBJ2-7, with a possible D match to TRBD1 (5 bases). CDR1 and CDR2 from the germline V gene are SQVTM and ANQGSEA. Trimming stripped 3 bases from V and 7 bases from J, with 13 bases between. The CDR3 consists of 12 residues. CDR3 DNA sequence: TGCAGCGTTGAGGTGGGGCTGGGGGAGCAGTACTTC. Protein sequence: CSVEVGLGEQYF.

This clonotype was recorded at least ten times. V is TRBV7-2 and J is TRBJ2-5, with 11 bases fitting TRBD1. CDR3 length: 16 amino acids. V trimming: 0 bases; J trimming: 9 bases; junction bases outside the gene matches: 9. The germline V gene encodes CDR1 SGHTA and CDR2 FQGNSA. The DNA for the CDR3 is TGTGCCAGCAGCTTAGCGACCGGGACAGGGGGGTGGGCCCAGTACTTC. Amino acids: CASSLATGTGGWAQYF.

This clonotype was observed at least ten times. The chain joins TRBV2 to TRBJ2-7; D is undetermined. V was shortened by 5 bases and J by 6 bases, with 32 bases between the two germline ends. This CDR3 has 19 residues. The germline V gene has CDR1 SNHLY and CDR2 FYNNEI. The CDR3 here is CASSPRRYLERTRGFEQYF. CDR3 DNA: TGTGCCAGCAGTCCTCGGCGGTACCTGGAACGGACCCGTGGGTTCGAGCAGTACTTC.

This clonotype was seen only a few times. The rearrangement uses TRBV7-9 and TRBJ2-1; 7 positions match TRBD2. J was trimmed by 5 bases and V by 5 bases; bases with no gene match: 12. Germline-derived CDR1 and CDR2 are SEHNR and FQNEAQ (reference sequence). The CDR3 loop spans 16 amino acids. This CDR3 is CASSERGAGKDNEQFF. CDR3 nucleotide sequence: TGTGCCAGCAGCGAACGGGGAGCGGGGAAGGACAATGAGCAGTTCTTC. Using reference TRBV7-9 and TRBJ2-1 for the parts outside the CDR3, the full variable domain is DTGVSQNPRHKITKRGQNVTFRCDPISEHNRLYWYRQTLGQGPEFLTYFQNEAQLEKSRLLSDRFSAERPKGSFSTLEIQRTEQGDSAMYLCASSERGAGKDNEQFFGPGTRLTVL.

V usage is TRBV19 and J usage is TRBJ1-5, with D tentatively TRBD1 (6 bases). Germline lookup yields CDR1 LNHDA and CDR2 SQIVND (reference sequence). Trimming pared 5 bases from V and 3 bases from J, leaving 11 bases between. The CDR3 length is 14 residues. This CDR3 reads CASSPGVPNQPQHF. The CDR3 DNA is TGTGCCAGTAGTCCAGGGGTTCCCAATCAGCCCCAGCATTTT.

This clonotype appeared many times. This chain connects TRBV20-1 to TRBJ2-7; 7 positions agree with TRBD1. V dropped 3 bases and J dropped 5; count of bases not matched to a gene: 10. Germline assignment: CDR1 DFQATT and CDR2 SNEGSKA (reference sequence). The CDR3 is made up of 14 amino acids. CDR3 loop: CSASRDSSTNEQYF. The CDR3 DNA sequence: TGCAGTGCTAGCCGGGACAGTTCAACTAACGAGCAGTACTTC.

The chain joins TRBV19 to TRBJ2-1; TRBD2 is a possible D gene (6 bases). The germline V and J ends were trimmed by 8 bases and 2 bases, with 19 bases remaining between them. Looked up from germline, CDR1 is LNHDA and CDR2 is SQIVND (reference sequence). The CDR3 runs to 16 residues. The CDR3 DNA reads TGTGCCAGTCAGACTCCGGGCGGGACGCCCTACAATGAGCAGTTCTTC. It encodes CASQTPGGTPYNEQFF.